This T cell receptor beta chain was recovered during a study of blood T cell repertoires in COVID-19. Study at large: Samples representing acute and convalescent COVID-19 were sourced from the United States, Italy and Spain. Sources were T cells, B-cell-depleted T cells, or PBMCs; the material itself was cDNA or gDNA.

V gave up 0 bases and J gave up 5 bases, with 5 bases separating them. CDR1 and CDR2 (germline): MGHRA, YSYEKL. The CDR3 runs to 13 residues. In the authors' methods: Reference gene primer amplification gave estimated nucleated cell counts. Only in-frame clones appear in the TCRdb table, and some are missing; sequencing was by immunoSEQ multiplex PCR. Clonal size and the V and J genes are those of that table, whereas D and trimming came from the DNA. Here the sample spans roughly 150,000 clones, around 81% being singletons. The sample was peripheral blood. V gene TRBV4-1 combines with J gene TRBJ1-5; D uncertain. This clonotype was sampled from a man aged 65-85 years with active or convalescent COVID-19. The DNA of the CDR3 is TGCGCCAGCAGCCAAGATCGGGATCAGCCCCAGCATTTT. This codes for CASSQDRDQPQHF.